The clone carrying this T cell receptor (beta chain) appeared many times. What it recognizes is unknown. This sample was taken from a study of T cells after yellow fever vaccination. The study, taken as a whole, reports: Re-detected after boosting: most primary clones, more than 95% of CD4 and about 90% of CD8.

A single record per CDR3 protein comes from TCRdb applying MiXCR to the 5' RACE reads. The sample yields under 250,000 distinct CDR3 sequences, less than 3.5% seen once. This material consisted of CD4+ T cells sorted from PBMCs, taken 10 days after the yellow fever booster vaccination. The TCR comes from a man younger than 35 who received the YFV17D yellow fever vaccine.

This CDR3 is CASSLYYTDTQYF. For the CDR3, the DNA is TGTGCCAGCAGCTTATACTACACAGATACGCAGTATTTT. This rearrangement joins TRBV7-3 to TRBJ2-3, with no clear D. V lost 2 bases and J lost 2, with 5 bases in between. There are 13 residues in the CDR3. The V gene's germline CDR1 is SGHTA and CDR2 FQGTGA.